The present entry profiles one T cell receptor (beta chain) with its context. As yet, its antigen is unknown. A much bigger clone sits one base away, suggesting this may be a read error. Bulk TCR libraries used previously described methods and listed TCR primers. TCRdb called the PCR reads again in MiXCR, with one record for every CDR3 protein. The sample has approximately 630,000 distinct CDR3 sequences, roughly 25% seen once. The data belong to a study of molecular identifiers for immune sequencing clone quantification. Across the whole study: In replicates, RNA from about 20,000 or 100,000 naive CD8 cells was split five ways, four sequenced. Study findings and constraints: Identical TCR molecules that share a barcode could lead to an underestimation of highly expanded clone sizes. Clonotypes surpassing 20 RNA copies contained over 99% of effector molecules, versus under 1% in naive cells.

The CDR3 runs 14 residues. From germline, CDR1 is GTSNPN and CDR2 SVGIG (reference sequence). The sample taken for sequencing was naive CD8+ T cells from blood, with Jurkat cell RNA spiked in. Subset in this sample: FACS-sorted CD8+CD4-CCR7+CD45RA+ naive T cells. This chain joins TRBV30 and TRBJ2-7; TRBD1 matches at 8 bases. This TCR was recovered from a human donor in good health. Some libraries in this study had Jurkat cell RNA spiked in. The CDR3 sequence is CAWSLGQGAYAQYF. As DNA, the CDR3 is TGTGCCTGGTCCCTGGGGCAGGGGGCCTACGCGCAGTACTTC. Supplemented by reference TRBV30 and TRBJ2-7, the full variable domain reads SQTIHQWPATLVQPVGSPLSLECTVEGTSNPNLYWYRQAAGRGLQLLFYSVGIGQISSEVPQNLSASRPQDRQFILSSKKLLLSDSGFYLCAWSLGQGAYAQYFGPGTRLTVT.